A single sample gave rise to the 5 T cell receptor beta chains below, sequenced in a study of CXCR3-negative and CXCR3-positive naive CD8 T cells (dated by TCRdb to 2018 to 2020). Sequenced on a NextSeq 550. The Human TCR Profiling Kit (MiLaboratory) was used to make UMI-labeled 5' RACE TRB cDNA libraries. TCRdb reprocessed the reads into one record per CDR3 protein sequence, lacking DNA. The table of this sample itemizes about 130,000 distinct CDR3 sequences. Of the sample, 0.49% is held by the ten largest clones. The sample taken for sequencing was naive CXCR3- CD8+ T cells from blood. Interpreted using the paper, the cell subset or site label stands for: CD45RO-CCR7+CD27+CD95- naive CD8+ T cells lacking CXCR3 (TNR3-). These TCRs come from a human donor in good health. Some clones in this sample may be carry-over from other donors' samples.

This chain links TRBV29-1 with TRBJ1-1; without DNA, the TCRdb call of TRBD1 cannot be checked. In germline, CDR1 is SQVTM, CDR2 ANQGSEA. The CDR3 covers 13 residues. CDR3 residues: CSVLDRGETEAFF.

The chain joins TRBV7-9 to TRBJ1-1. The CDR3 is 12 residues long. Germline CDR1 SEHNR, CDR2 FQNEAQ (reference sequence). Here the CDR3 reads CASSLDNTEAFF. Looking up the rest from reference TRBV7-9 and TRBJ1-1 gives the full variable domain: DTGVSQNPRHKITKRGQNVTFRCDPISEHNRLYWYRQTLGQGPEFLTYFQNEAQLEKSRLLSDRFSAERPKGSFSTLEIQRTEQGDSAMYLCASSLDNTEAFFGQGTRLTVV.

This chain connects TRBV7-9 to TRBJ2-3. Germline V CDR1 and CDR2: SEHNR, FQNEAQ (reference sequence). The CDR3 is made up of 14 amino acids. The CDR3 reads CASSLPGGTDTQYF.

The rearrangement joins TRBV29-1 to TRBJ2-1; TCRdb designates TRBD1, a call that cannot be tested without DNA. The CDR3 sequence is 12 residues long. The germline CDR1 and CDR2 sequences are SQVTM and ANQGSEA. CDR3: CSVLPEYNEQFF.

The CDR3 spells CASSDSPGLDNSYEQYF. J is TRBJ2-7 and V is TRBV25-1; TCRdb returns TRBD1, unconfirmable since there is no DNA. The CDR3 extends over 17 amino acids. The V gene's germline CDR1 is MGHDK and CDR2 SYGVNS.